What follows are 26 T cell receptor beta chains derived from one specimen sequenced in a study of post-analysis software for immune sequencing data (dated by TCRdb to between 2015 and 2017). The library relied on PCR. These reads were obtained on an Illumina HiSeq 2500. To reduce PCR and sequencing biases, unique molecular identifiers were built into the TCR beta cDNA libraries. TCRdb reanalyzed the raw reads on its own, using fastp at Q25 for trimming and MiXCR for clone calling, and kept in-frame beta chains. Here each entry gathers all rows of one CDR3 protein and keeps the most common genes and DNA. Counted in this sample were 750,000 to 900,000 distinct CDR3 sequences; about 45% of them appeared once. Of the sample, just under 5% falls within the top ten clones. What the work shows at the level of the full study, not this receptor alone: Significantly higher frequencies in patients than in controls were found for a few TRBV segments, including TRBV5-6, TRBV5-1 and TRBV20-1.

These TCRs' antigens remain unknown. Sequenced input: blood. Receptors were obtained from a girl aged 10-17 years with multiple sclerosis.

Written as DNA, the CDR3 is TGTGCCAGCAGCCCCCCTAGCGGGAGGTACAATGAGCAGTTCTTC. It codes for CASSPPSGRYNEQFF. The V call is TRBV7-3, the J call TRBJ2-1, with TRBD2 matching 11 bases. The CDR3 extends over 15 amino acids. Losses at the gene ends were 5 bases for V and 4 bases for J; bases not matched to a gene: 4. CDR1 and CDR2 from the germline V gene are SGHTA and FQGTGA.

The V gene is TRBV20-1, the J gene TRBJ2-1, with 10 bases matching TRBD2. The CDR3 is 16 amino acids. J was trimmed by 8 bases and V by 3 bases; bases with no gene match: 13. Germline loops: CDR1 DFQATT, CDR2 SNEGSKA (reference sequence). DNA for the CDR3: TGCAGTGCTAGGGCGCCTACTAGCGGGACCTGGGATGAGCAGTTCTTC. Amino acids: CSARAPTSGTWDEQFF.

The chain recombines TRBV7-9 with TRBJ2-5; D call uncertain. This CDR3 region has 15 residues. Trimming took off 4 bases at V and 1 base at J, with 13 bases between the two ends. CDR1 is SEHNR, CDR2 FQNEAQ, per germline (reference sequence). The CDR3 here is CASSSAWAGQETQYF. The CDR3 bases are TGTGCCAGCAGCTCCGCTTGGGCAGGCCAAGAGACCCAGTACTTC.

This clonotype occurred once. This rearrangement joins TRBV20-1 to TRBJ2-3, with 7 bases that match TRBD2. The germline CDR1 and CDR2 sequences are DFQATT and SNEGSKA (reference sequence). This CDR3 comprises 15 residues. The V segment lost 4 bases and the J segment 4 bases; nucleotides outside the gene matches: 11. This CDR3 is CSATPAGFGADTQYF. CDR3 coding DNA: TGCAGTGCTACCCCAGCGGGATTTGGCGCAGATACGCAGTATTTT.

The V call is TRBV20-1, the J call TRBJ2-7, with 9 bases fitting TRBD1. The germline V gene encodes CDR1 DFQATT and CDR2 SNEGSKA (reference sequence). The CDR3 extends over 15 amino acids. J gave up 2 bases and V 0 bases, and 5 bases lay outside the gene matches. CDR3 region: CSARDPGTGPYEQYF. The CDR3 region has the DNA TGCAGTGCTAGAGACCCCGGGACAGGGCCCTACGAGCAGTACTTC.

The chain couples TRBV28 to TRBJ2-1; the match to TRBD2 covers 7 bases. Germline V CDR1 and CDR2: MDHEN, SYDVKM. The CDR3 is made up of 16 amino acids. Trimming removed 8 bases from V and 6 bases from J; junction bases left unmatched: 16. The CDR3: CASLRGGSDMGNEQFF. The CDR3, as DNA: TGTGCCAGCCTGAGGGGCGGGAGCGACATGGGCAATGAGCAGTTCTTC.

In its sample, this clonotype was seen a few times. The rearrangement links TRBV9 to TRBJ2-3, with TRBD2 matching 12 bases. Germline CDR1 is SGDLS and CDR2 is YYNGEE. The CDR3 is 15 amino acids. V lost 3 bases, J lost 4 bases, and 3 bases stayed unmatched. The CDR3 is CASSGTSGEPDTQYF. The CDR3 nucleotides read TGTGCCAGCAGCGGGACTAGCGGGGAACCAGATACGCAGTATTTT.

This clonotype has only a few counts. V and J are TRBV28 and TRBJ2-3; the D gene could be TRBD1 or TRBD2 (6 bases each). The ends were cut back, 6 bases at V and 4 bases at J, with 20 bases in the middle. From germline, CDR1 is MDHEN and CDR2 SYDVKM. This CDR3 contains 16 residues. The CDR3 coding sequence is TGTGCCAGCAGCCCTTTTGTGGGGGCTAGCGCAGATACGCAGTATTTT. Residues: CASSPFVGASADTQYF. Full variable domain (remainder filled in from reference TRBV28 and TRBJ2-3): DVKVTQSSRYLVKRTGEKVFLECVQDMDHENMFWYRQDPGLGLRLIYFSYDVKMKEKGDIPEGYSVSREKKERFSLILESASTNQTSMYLCASSPFVGASADTQYFGPGTRLTVL.

This clonotype was counted only a few times. The V call is TRBV6-2 or TRBV6-3, the J call TRBJ2-7; D ambiguous. Per germline, CDR1 MNHEY and CDR2 SVGEGT. The V gene lost 2 bases and the J gene lost 2 bases, with 10 bases spanning the gap. The CDR3 covers 14 residues. CDR3 DNA: TGTGCCAGCAGTTACCGGCGTACTACCTACGAGCAGTACTTC. Translating it yields CASSYRRTTYEQYF.

This clonotype appeared a few times. The gene calls are TRBV11-2 and TRBJ2-7, with 11 bases lining up with TRBD2. The CDR3 covers 16 residues. Germline V gives CDR1 SGHAT, CDR2 FQNNGV. Trimming at V came to 1 base and at J to 2 bases, leaving 4 bases not matched to a gene. The DNA of the CDR3 is TGTGCCAGCAGCTTAGTGGTAGCGGGAGGGACCTACGAGCAGTACTTC. Translation: CASSLVVAGGTYEQYF.

This clonotype was counted many times. The rearrangement joins TRBV27 to TRBJ2-3, with 7 bases matching TRBD2. Germline V gene sequence: CDR1 MNHEY, CDR2 SMNVEV (reference sequence). V was clipped by 2 bases and J by 4 bases; unmatched bases: 0. CDR3 length equals 13 residues. The CDR3 spells CASSLLAADTQYF. CDR3 DNA sequence: TGTGCCAGCAGTTTACTAGCGGCAGATACGCAGTATTTT.

This clonotype was counted only a few times. V usage is TRBV7-2 and J usage is TRBJ2-5; no reliable D call. Germline V gene data show CDR1 as SGHTA and CDR2 as FQGNSA. V lost 5 bases, J lost 1 base, and 11 bases lay in between. The CDR3 is 14 residues long. CDR3 in DNA: TGTGCCAGCAGCCCATGGATTATCCAAGAGACCCAGTACTTC. Its protein is CASSPWIIQETQYF.

The rearrangement joins TRBV18 to TRBJ1-2; D is unclear. CDR1 is KGHSH and CDR2 is LQKENI in the germline V gene. The CDR3 is 13 residues long. Trimming shortened V by 3 bases and J by 4 bases, and 9 bases separated the two germline ends. CDR3 sequence reads: CASSPYRTYGYTF. The CDR3, as DNA: TGTGCCAGCTCACCCTACAGAACCTATGGCTACACCTTC.

This sequence joins TRBV6-6 and TRBJ2-5; 14 bases line up with TRBD2. The DNA end lines up better with TRBJ2-7; the J call may be wrong. CDR3 size: 15 residues. Germline CDR1 and CDR2: MNHNY and SVGAGI (reference sequence). CDR3 coding DNA: TGTGCCAGCAGTGACGGGACTAGCGGGAGACTCGAGCAGTACTTC. It specifies CASSDGTSGRLEQYF.

This chain connects TRBV20-1 to TRBJ2-7; tentatively, D is TRBD1 or TRBD2 (6 bases each). Germline V gene lookup returns CDR1 DFQATT and CDR2 SNEGSKA (reference sequence). The CDR3 loop spans 14 amino acids. V shed 0 bases and J shed 2 bases, with 11 bases lying between them. The CDR3: CSAREPGGPYEQYF. Here the CDR3 DNA reads TGCAGTGCTAGAGAACCCGGGGGCCCCTACGAGCAGTACTTC.

The chain has TRBV6-2 or TRBV6-3 and TRBJ2-3; 12 positions agree with TRBD1. J lost 2 bases, V lost 0 bases, and 3 bases had no gene match. CDR1 is MNHEY, CDR2 SVGEGT, per germline. This CDR3 comprises 17 residues. The CDR3 DNA is TGTGCCAGCAGTTACTCCGGGACAGGGGGCCCCACAGATACGCAGTATTTT. This encodes CASSYSGTGGPTDTQYF.

Only a few counts were recorded for this clonotype. The chain recombines TRBV3-1 with TRBJ2-7; TRBD1 might be the D (5 bases). With 5 bases removed from V and 0 bases from J, the gap between germline ends came to 11 bases. Germline CDR1 and CDR2: LGHDT and YNNKEL (reference sequence). This CDR3 spans 14 amino acids. In nucleotides, the CDR3 is TGTGCCAGCAGCGGTACCGACAGCTCCTACGAGCAGTACTTC. Residues: CASSGTDSSYEQYF.

This chain links TRBV15 with TRBJ2-1; D remains unclear. Trimming pared 0 bases from V and 0 bases from J, leaving 6 bases between. Germline lookup yields CDR1 LNHNV and CDR2 YYDKDF (reference sequence). The CDR3 has 15 amino acids. The CDR3, as DNA: TGTGCCACCAGCAGAGATTCCTACTCCTACAATGAGCAGTTCTTC. This encodes CATSRDSYSYNEQFF.

The chain is built from TRBV12-3 or TRBV12-4 and TRBJ2-7; D is possibly TRBD2 (6 bases). V was trimmed by 9 bases and J by 1 base, leaving 16 bases between them. The CDR3 sequence is 14 residues long. The CDR3 is CASKRASESYEQYF. DNA of the CDR3: TGTGCCAGTAAAAGGGCTAGCGAATCCTACGAGCAGTACTTC.

This clonotype was seen repeatedly, ten times or more. The chain joins TRBV5-6 to TRBJ1-4, with TRBD1 matching over 8 bases. The CDR3 is made up of 14 amino acids. V trimming: 4 bases; J trimming: 8 bases; junction bases outside the gene matches: 7. From germline, CDR1 is SGHDT and CDR2 YYEEEE. Here the CDR3 reads CASSADRAPEKLFF. Written as DNA, the CDR3 is TGTGCCAGCAGCGCGGACAGGGCCCCCGAAAAACTGTTTTTT.

The chain uses TRBV10-3 and TRBJ2-7; 8 nucleotides align to TRBD1. J lost 5 bases, V lost 3 bases, and 9 bases had no gene match. This CDR3 region has 15 residues. From germline, CDR1 is ENHRY and CDR2 SYGVKD. The CDR3 reads CAISDLSGGGDEQYF. As DNA, the CDR3 is TGTGCCATCAGTGATTTGTCAGGGGGCGGCGACGAGCAGTACTTC.

This clonotype has a handful of counts. This sequence joins TRBV6-6 and TRBJ2-3; tentatively, D is TRBD2 (5 bases). CDR1 MNHNY and CDR2 SVGAGI come from the germline V gene (reference sequence). Trimming cost V 3 bases and J 7 bases, with 20 bases left between them. The CDR3 covers 16 residues. CDR3 bases: TGTGCCAGCAGTTATATCATAGCCCCGGAGGCACATACGCAGTATTTT. Translating it yields CASSYIIAPEAHTQYF.

This clonotype appeared a few times. J is TRBJ2-1 and V is TRBV6-1; 8 bases are shared with TRBD2. The V gene's germline CDR1 is MNHNS and CDR2 SASEGT. V lost 11 bases and J lost 9; bases outside the gene matches: 15. CDR3 size: 14 residues. This CDR3 reads CAAGAAGVWVEQFF. Written as DNA, the CDR3 is TGTGCCGCGGGGGCAGCGGGAGTCTGGGTTGAGCAGTTCTTC.

The V gene is TRBV7-2, the J gene TRBJ2-7, with TRBD2 matching 11 bases. The length of the CDR3 is 18 residues. Germline V gene lookup returns CDR1 SGHTA and CDR2 FQGNSA. V was clipped by 5 bases and J by 2 bases; unmatched bases: 14. The chain's CDR3 is CASSPAGLGTSGTYEQYF. CDR3 bases: TGTGCCAGCAGCCCAGCAGGCCTCGGGACTAGCGGAACCTACGAGCAGTACTTC.

The genes are TRBV24-1 and TRBJ2-1; 12 nucleotides match TRBD2. This CDR3 is 15 amino acids long. The V segment lost 0 bases and the J segment 7 bases; nucleotides outside the gene matches: 0. The germline gives CDR1 KGHDR, CDR2 SFDVKD. Here the CDR3 DNA reads TGTGCCACCAGTGATTTGGGGACTAGCGGGAATGAGCAGTTCTTC. The encoded protein is CATSDLGTSGNEQFF.

This clonotype was seen a handful of times. The chain recombines TRBV11-2 with TRBJ2-3; no definite D call. V dropped 4 bases and J dropped 4 bases, with 12 bases sitting between them. The CDR3 runs to 14 residues. Germline V gene lookup returns CDR1 SGHAT and CDR2 FQNNGV. The CDR3 protein is CASSSALEADTQYF. The CDR3 DNA reads as TGTGCCAGCAGCTCCGCCCTAGAGGCAGATACGCAGTATTTT.